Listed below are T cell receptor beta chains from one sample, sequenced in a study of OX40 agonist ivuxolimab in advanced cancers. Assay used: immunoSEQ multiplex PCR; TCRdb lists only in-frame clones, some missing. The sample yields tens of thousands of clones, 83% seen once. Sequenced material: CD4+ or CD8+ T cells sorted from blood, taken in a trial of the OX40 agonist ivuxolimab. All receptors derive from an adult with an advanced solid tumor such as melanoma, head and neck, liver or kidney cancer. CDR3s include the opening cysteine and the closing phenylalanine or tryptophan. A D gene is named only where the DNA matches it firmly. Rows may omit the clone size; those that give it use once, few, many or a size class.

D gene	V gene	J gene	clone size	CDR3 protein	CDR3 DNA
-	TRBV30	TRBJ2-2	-	CAWSSGANFLGELFF	TGTGCCTGGAGTTCTGGCGCAAATTTCCTCGGGGAGCTGTTTTTT
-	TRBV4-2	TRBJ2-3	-	CASSRNRQANTDTQYF	TGTGCCAGCAGCCGAAACAGGCAAGCAAACACAGATACGCAGTATTTT
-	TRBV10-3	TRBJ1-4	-	CAISEDNEKLFF	TGTGCCATCAGTGAGGACAATGAAAAACTGTTTTTT
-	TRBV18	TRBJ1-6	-	CASSPRGSNDNSPLHF	TGTGCCAGCTCACCACGGGGGAGTAACGATAATTCACCCCTCCACTTT
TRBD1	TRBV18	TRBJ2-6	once	CASSLETGAGANVLTF	TGTGCCAGCTCACTGGAGACAGGGGCTGGGGCCAACGTCCTGACTTTC
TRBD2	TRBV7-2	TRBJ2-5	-	CASSLAGLAGETQYF	TGTGCCAGCAGCTTAGCAGGACTAGCTGGGGAGACCCAGTACTTC
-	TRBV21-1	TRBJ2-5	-	CASSLRPSGAPETQYF	TGTGCCAGCAGCCTACGACCTAGCGGGGCCCCAGAGACCCAGTACTTC
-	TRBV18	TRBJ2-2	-	CASSPNPANTGELFF	TGTGCCAGCTCACCTAACCCCGCGAACACCGGGGAGCTGTTTTTT
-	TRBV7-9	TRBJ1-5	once	CASSLGGARQPQHF	TGTGCCAGCAGCTTAGGGGGGGCCAGACAGCCCCAGCATTTT
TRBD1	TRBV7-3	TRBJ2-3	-	CASSKKGAPDTQYF	TGTGCCAGCAGCAAAAAGGGGGCCCCAGATACGCAGTATTTT
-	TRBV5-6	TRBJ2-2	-	CASSLPKGTGELFF	TGTGCCAGCAGCTTGCCCAAAGGCACCGGGGAGCTGTTTTTT
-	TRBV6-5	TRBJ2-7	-	CASSPGIASYEQYF	TGTGCCAGCAGCCCCGGGATAGCCTCCTACGAGCAGTACTTC
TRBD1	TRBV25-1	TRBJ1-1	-	CASSEPGTGGTEAFF	TGTGCCAGCAGTGAACCCGGGACAGGGGGCACTGAAGCTTTCTTT
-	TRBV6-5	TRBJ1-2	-	CASSYQGLHGYTF	TGTGCCAGCAGTTACCAAGGGTTGCATGGCTACACCTTC
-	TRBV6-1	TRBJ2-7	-	CASSDRFPRVEQYF	TGTGCCAGCAGTGACCGGTTTCCCAGGGTGGAGCAGTACTTC
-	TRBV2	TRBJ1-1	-	CASSGRQSNTEAFF	TGTGCCAGCAGTGGGAGACAATCGAACACTGAAGCTTTCTTT
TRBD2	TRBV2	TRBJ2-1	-	CASSEFSGTLSYNEQFF	TGTGCCAGCAGTGAATTTAGCGGGACACTTTCCTACAATGAGCAGTTCTTC
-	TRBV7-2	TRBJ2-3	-	CASSSRQGRGYTDTQYF	TGTGCCAGCAGCTCCCGTCAGGGGAGAGGATACACAGATACGCAGTATTTT
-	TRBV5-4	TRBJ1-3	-	CASSLAGRGGNTIYF	TGTGCCAGCAGCTTGGCCGGCAGGGGTGGAAACACCATATATTTT
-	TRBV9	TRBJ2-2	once	CASSVTFPGELFF	TGTGCCAGCAGCGTAACTTTTCCCGGGGAGCTGTTTTTT
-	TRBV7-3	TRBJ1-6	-	CASTWGGDNSPLHF	TGTGCCAGCACCTGGGGGGGGGATAATTCACCCCTCCACTTT
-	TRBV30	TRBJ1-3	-	CAWSGGIRAGTIYF	TGTGCCTGGAGTGGTGGTATCCGGGCCGGCACCATATATTTT
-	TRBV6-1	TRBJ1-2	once	CASSDTGSGYTF	TGTGCCAGCAGTGATACGGGTAGCGGCTACACCTTC
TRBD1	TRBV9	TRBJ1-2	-	CASSPDGQVYGYTF	TGTGCCAGCAGCCCGGACGGACAGGTCTATGGCTACACCTTC
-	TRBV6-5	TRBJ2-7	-	CASSISGPVSYEQYF	TGTGCCAGCAGCATTTCCGGGCCCGTATCCTACGAGCAGTACTTC
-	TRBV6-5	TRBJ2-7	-	CASTNVGIGSYEQYF	TGTGCCAGCACCAACGTGGGTATTGGTTCCTACGAGCAGTACTTC
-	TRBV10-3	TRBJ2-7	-	CATQGSSYEQYF	TGTGCCACTCAGGGCAGCTCCTACGAGCAGTACTTC
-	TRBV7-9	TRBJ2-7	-	CASSLVSINHEQYF	TGTGCCAGCAGCTTAGTATCAATAAACCACGAGCAGTACTTC
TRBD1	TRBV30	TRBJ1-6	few	CAWSAGTGSSPLHF	TGTGCCTGGAGTGCCGGGACAGGGAGTTCACCCCTCCACTTT
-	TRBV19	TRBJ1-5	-	CASTPDGASNQPQHF	TGTGCCAGTACCCCAGACGGGGCTAGCAATCAGCCCCAGCATTTT
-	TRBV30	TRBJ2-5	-	CAWGPGGETQYF	TGTGCCTGGGGGCCCGGAGGGGAGACCCAGTACTTC
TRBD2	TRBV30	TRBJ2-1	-	CAWSNVGGAYNEQFF	TGTGCCTGGAGTAATGTGGGGGGGGCCTACAATGAGCAGTTCTTC
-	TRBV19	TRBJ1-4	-	CASSIDGRRREKLFF	TGTGCCAGTAGTATAGATGGCAGAAGGCGGGAAAAACTGTTTTTT
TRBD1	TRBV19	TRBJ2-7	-	CASSISGTGTYEQYF	TGTGCCAGTAGTATATCCGGGACAGGGACATACGAGCAGTACTTC
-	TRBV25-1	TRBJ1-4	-	CASSGLVVEKLFF	TGTGCCAGCAGTGGCCTGGTCGTGGAAAAACTGTTTTTT
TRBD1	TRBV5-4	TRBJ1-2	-	CASSSEGQANYGYTF	TGTGCCAGCAGCTCGGAAGGACAGGCTAACTATGGCTACACCTTC
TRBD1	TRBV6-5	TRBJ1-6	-	CASSYTDRANSPLHF	TGTGCCAGCAGTTACACCGACAGGGCGAATTCACCCCTCCACTTT
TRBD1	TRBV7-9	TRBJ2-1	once	CASSSRTGTFSMYEQFF	TGTGCCAGCAGCTCCCGGACAGGGACTTTTAGCATGTATGAGCAGTTCTTC
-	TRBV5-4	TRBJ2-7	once	CASSLVGWEENEQYF	TGTGCCAGCAGCTTGGTAGGGTGGGAGGAAAACGAGCAGTACTTC
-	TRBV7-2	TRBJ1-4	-	CASSPGIHNEKLFF	TGTGCCAGCAGTCCCGGGATACATAATGAAAAACTGTTTTTT
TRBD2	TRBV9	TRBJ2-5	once	CASSVELSSGGRETQYF	TGTGCCAGCAGCGTAGAGTTGTCTAGCGGGGGGCGCGAGACCCAGTACTTC
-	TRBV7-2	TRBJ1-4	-	CASSLSRRLNNEKLFF	TGTGCCAGCAGCTTAAGCCGGCGGCTGAATAATGAAAAACTGTTTTTT
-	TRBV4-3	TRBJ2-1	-	CASSQEATNGYNEQFF	TGCGCCAGCAGCCAAGAGGCGACAAATGGCTACAATGAGCAGTTCTTC
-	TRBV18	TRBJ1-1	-	CASSPRPQNTEAFF	TGTGCCAGCTCACCACGACCCCAGAACACTGAAGCTTTCTTT